This T cell receptor beta chain stems from a study of T-cell reconstitution after alpha-beta-depleted transplantation in children. Unique molecular identifiers were used in preparing the TCRbeta library. TCRdb ran MiXCR on the PCR reads and lists one entry per CDR3 protein. The profile shows some 520,000 distinct CDR3 sequences, 32% of them singletons. The CDR3 contains 14 residues. The germline V gene encodes CDR1 SGHTA and CDR2 FQGNSA. The junction had 4 bases not matched to a gene; V was cut back by 0 bases and J by 8 bases. The gene calls are TRBV7-2 and TRBJ1-1; TRBD1 matches at 9 bases. This sequence originates from a human donor who donated a stem cell graft to a child with aplastic anemia. The sample in question was PBMCs from the stem cell graft donor, obtained from the stem cell graft. DNA of the CDR3: TGTGCCAGCAGCTTAGCGCTGGGGACAGGGGAAGCTTTCTTT. It is translated as CASSLALGTGEAFF. Looking up the rest from reference TRBV7-2 and TRBJ1-1 gives the full variable domain: GAGVSQSPSNKVTEKGKDVELRCDPISGHTALYWYRQSLGQGLEFLIYFQGNSAPDKSGLPSDRFSAERTGGSVSTLTIQRTQQEDSAVYLCASSLALGTGEAFFGQGTRLTVV.